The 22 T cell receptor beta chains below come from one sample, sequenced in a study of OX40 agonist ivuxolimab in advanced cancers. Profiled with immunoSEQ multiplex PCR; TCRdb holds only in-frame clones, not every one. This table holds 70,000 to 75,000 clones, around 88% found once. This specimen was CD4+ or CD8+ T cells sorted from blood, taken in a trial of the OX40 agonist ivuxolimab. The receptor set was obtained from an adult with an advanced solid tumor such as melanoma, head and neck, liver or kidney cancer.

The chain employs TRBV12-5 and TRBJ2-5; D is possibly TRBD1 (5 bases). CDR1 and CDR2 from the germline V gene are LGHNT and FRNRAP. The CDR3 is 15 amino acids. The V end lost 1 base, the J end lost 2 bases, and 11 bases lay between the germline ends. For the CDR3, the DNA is TGTGCTAGTGGTTTGGAAGGGGCAGCACAAGAGACCCAGTACTTC. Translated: CASGLEGAAQETQYF. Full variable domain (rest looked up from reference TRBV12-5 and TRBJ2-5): DARVTQTPRHKVTEMGQEVTMRCQPILGHNTVFWYRQTMMQGLELLAYFRNRAPLDDSGMPKDRFSAEMPDATLATLKIQPSEPRDSAVYFCASGLEGAAQETQYFGPGTRLLVL.

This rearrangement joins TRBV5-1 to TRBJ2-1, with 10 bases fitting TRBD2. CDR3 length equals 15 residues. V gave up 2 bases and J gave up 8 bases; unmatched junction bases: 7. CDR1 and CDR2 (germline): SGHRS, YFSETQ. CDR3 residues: CASSLSGREEDEQFF. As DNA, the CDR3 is TGCGCCAGCAGCTTAAGCGGGAGGGAGGAGGATGAGCAGTTCTTC.

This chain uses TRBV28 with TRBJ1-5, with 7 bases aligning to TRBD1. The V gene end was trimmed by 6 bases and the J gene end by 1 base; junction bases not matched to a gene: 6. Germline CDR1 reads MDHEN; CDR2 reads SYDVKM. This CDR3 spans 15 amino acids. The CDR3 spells CASSKTGMSNQPQHF. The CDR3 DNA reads TGTGCCAGCAGCAAGACAGGGATGAGCAATCAGCCCCAGCATTTT.

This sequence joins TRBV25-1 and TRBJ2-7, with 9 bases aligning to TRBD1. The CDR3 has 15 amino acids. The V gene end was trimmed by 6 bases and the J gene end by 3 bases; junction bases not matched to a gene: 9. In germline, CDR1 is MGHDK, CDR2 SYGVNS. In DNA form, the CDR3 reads TGTGCCAGCAGCCTCGCGGGACAGGGCTTCTACGAGCAGTACTTC. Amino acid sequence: CASSLAGQGFYEQYF.

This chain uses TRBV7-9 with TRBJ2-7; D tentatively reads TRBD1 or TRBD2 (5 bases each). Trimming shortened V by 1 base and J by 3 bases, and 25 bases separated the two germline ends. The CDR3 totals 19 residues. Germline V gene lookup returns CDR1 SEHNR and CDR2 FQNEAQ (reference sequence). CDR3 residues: CASSLVQIRDQGHGYEQYF. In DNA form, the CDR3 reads TGTGCCAGCAGCTTAGTCCAGATCCGGGACCAAGGTCATGGCTACGAGCAGTACTTC.

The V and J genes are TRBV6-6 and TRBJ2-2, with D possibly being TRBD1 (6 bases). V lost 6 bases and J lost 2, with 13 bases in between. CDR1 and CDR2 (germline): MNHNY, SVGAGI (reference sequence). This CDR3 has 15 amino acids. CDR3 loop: CASSGQFANTGELFF. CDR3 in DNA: TGTGCCAGCAGCGGACAGTTTGCAAACACCGGGGAGCTGTTTTTT.

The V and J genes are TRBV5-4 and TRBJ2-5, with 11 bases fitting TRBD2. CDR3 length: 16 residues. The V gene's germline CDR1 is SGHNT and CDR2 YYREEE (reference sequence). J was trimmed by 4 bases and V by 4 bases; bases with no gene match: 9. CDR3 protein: CASSPEGLAGGETQYF. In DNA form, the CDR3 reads TGTGCCAGCAGCCCCGAAGGGCTAGCGGGGGGAGAGACCCAGTACTTC.

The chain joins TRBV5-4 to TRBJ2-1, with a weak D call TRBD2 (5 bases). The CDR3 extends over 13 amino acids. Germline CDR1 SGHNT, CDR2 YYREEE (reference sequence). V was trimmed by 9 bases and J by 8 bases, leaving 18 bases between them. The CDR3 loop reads CATPRGTTDEQFF. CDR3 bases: TGTGCCACACCCCGGGGTACAACCGATGAGCAGTTCTTC.

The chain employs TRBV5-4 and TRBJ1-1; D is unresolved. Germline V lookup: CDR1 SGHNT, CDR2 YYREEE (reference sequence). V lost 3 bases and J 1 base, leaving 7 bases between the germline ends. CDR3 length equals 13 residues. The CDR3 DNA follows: TGTGCCAGCAGCTCGGTATCGAACACTGAAGCTTTCTTT. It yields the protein CASSSVSNTEAFF.

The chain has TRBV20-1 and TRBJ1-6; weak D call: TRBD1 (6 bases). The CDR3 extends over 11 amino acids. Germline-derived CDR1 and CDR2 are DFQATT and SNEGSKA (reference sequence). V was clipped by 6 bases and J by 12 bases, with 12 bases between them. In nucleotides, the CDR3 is TGCAGTGCAGGGGGACTCGGACCCCTCCACTTT. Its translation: CSAGGLGPLHF.

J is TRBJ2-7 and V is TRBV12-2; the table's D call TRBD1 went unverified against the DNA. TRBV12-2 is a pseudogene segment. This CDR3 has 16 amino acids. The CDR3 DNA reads TGTGCAAGTCCTAGCCGCGATAGAAACAGGGTTTTCGAGCAGTACTTC. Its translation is CASPSRDRNRVFEQYF.

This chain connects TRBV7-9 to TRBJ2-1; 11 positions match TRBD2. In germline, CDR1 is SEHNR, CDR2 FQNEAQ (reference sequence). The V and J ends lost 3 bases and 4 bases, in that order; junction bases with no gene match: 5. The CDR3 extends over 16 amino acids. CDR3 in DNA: TGTGCCAGCAGCTTTCCCCGACTAGCGGGATACAATGAGCAGTTCTTC. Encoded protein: CASSFPRLAGYNEQFF.

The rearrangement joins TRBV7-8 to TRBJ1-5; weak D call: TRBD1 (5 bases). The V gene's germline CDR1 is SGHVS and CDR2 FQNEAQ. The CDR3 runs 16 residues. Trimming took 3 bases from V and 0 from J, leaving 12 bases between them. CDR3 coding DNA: TGTGCCAGCAGCTTGGTCAGGGCCGATAGCAATCAGCCCCAGCATTTT. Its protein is CASSLVRADSNQPQHF.

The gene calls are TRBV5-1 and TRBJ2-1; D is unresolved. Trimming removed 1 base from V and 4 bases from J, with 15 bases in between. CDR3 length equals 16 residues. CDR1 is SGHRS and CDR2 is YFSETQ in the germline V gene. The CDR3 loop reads CASSLSATGRYNEQFF. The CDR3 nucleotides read TGCGCCAGCAGCTTGAGCGCGACTGGACGGTACAATGAGCAGTTCTTC.

CDR3 loop: CASSLAQETQYF. The DNA for the CDR3 is TGTGCCAGCAGCTTAGCGCAAGAGACCCAGTACTTC. This sequence joins TRBV11-2 and TRBJ2-5; D is uncertain. The CDR3 runs to 12 residues. Germline CDR1 is SGHAT and CDR2 is FQNNGV. The germline V and J ends were trimmed by 1 base and 2 bases, with 2 bases remaining between them.

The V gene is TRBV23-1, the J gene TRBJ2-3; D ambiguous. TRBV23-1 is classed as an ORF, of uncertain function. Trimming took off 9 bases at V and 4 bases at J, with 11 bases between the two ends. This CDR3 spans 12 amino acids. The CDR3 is CARGYWADTQYF. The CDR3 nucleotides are TGCGCCAGGGGGTATTGGGCAGATACGCAGTATTTT.

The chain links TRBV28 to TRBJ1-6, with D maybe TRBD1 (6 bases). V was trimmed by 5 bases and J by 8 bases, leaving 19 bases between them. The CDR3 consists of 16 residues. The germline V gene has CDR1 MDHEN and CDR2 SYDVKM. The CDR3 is CASSQWGQTIDSPLHF. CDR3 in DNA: TGTGCCAGCAGTCAATGGGGGCAGACTATAGATTCACCCCTCCACTTT. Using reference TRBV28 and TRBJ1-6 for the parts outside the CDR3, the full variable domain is DVKVTQSSRYLVKRTGEKVFLECVQDMDHENMFWYRQDPGLGLRLIYFSYDVKMKEKGDIPEGYSVSREKKERFSLILESASTNQTSMYLCASSQWGQTIDSPLHFGNGTRLTVT.

The CDR3 bases are TGTGCCAGCAGCTTAGGAGCGGGAAACACTGAAGCTTTCTTT. Translating it yields CASSLGAGNTEAFF. The chain couples TRBV11-3 to TRBJ1-1; no definite D call. This CDR3 has 14 amino acids. V dropped 1 base and J dropped 2 bases, with 8 bases sitting between them. The germline CDR1 and CDR2 sequences are SGHNT and YENEEA. The full variable domain, with the rest looked up from reference TRBV11-3 and TRBJ1-1, is EAGVVQSPRYKIIEKKQPVAFWCNPISGHNTLYWYLQNLGQGPELLIRYENEEAVDDSQLPKDRFSAERLKGVDSTLKIQPAELGDSAVYLCASSLGAGNTEAFFGQGTRLTVV.

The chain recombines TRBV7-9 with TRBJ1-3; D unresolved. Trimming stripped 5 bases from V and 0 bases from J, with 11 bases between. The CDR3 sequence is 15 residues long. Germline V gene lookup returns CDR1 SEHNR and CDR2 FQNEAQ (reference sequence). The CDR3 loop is CASSPTALSGNTIYF. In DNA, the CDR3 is TGTGCCAGCAGCCCGACTGCCCTCTCTGGAAACACCATATATTTT.

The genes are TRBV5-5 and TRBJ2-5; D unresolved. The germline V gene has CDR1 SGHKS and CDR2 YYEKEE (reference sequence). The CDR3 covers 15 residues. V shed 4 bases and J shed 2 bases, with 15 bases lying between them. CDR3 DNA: TGTGCCAGCAGCCCTCCGGCAGTAGGGCAAGAGACCCAGTACTTC. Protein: CASSPPAVGQETQYF.

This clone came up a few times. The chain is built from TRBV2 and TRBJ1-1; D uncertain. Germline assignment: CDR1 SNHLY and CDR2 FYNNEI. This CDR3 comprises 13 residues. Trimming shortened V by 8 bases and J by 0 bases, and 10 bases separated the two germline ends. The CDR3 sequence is CASPGQMNTEAFF. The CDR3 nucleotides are TGTGCCAGCCCTGGCCAGATGAACACTGAAGCTTTCTTT.

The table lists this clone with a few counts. The CDR3 is CASSESPQGTEAFF. The CDR3 coding sequence is TGCGCCAGCAGTGAGTCACCACAGGGAACTGAAGCTTTCTTT. The chain employs TRBV10-1 and TRBJ1-1; a possible D gene is TRBD1 (6 bases). V was cut by 0 bases and J by 5 bases, with 10 bases left in between. Germline V gene lookup returns CDR1 WNHNN and CDR2 SYGVQD (reference sequence). This CDR3 region has 14 residues.